This entry describes one TCR beta chain. This sample is drawn from a study of blood T cell repertoires in COVID-19. Study-level information: There were acute and convalescent COVID-19 samples, and they came from the United States, Italy and Spain. Sources were T cells, B-cell-depleted T cells, or PBMCs; the material itself was cDNA or gDNA.

The V segment lost 4 bases and the J segment 1 base; nucleotides outside the gene matches: 3. This CDR3 contains 15 residues. Germline V lookup: CDR1 SGHRS, CDR2 YFSETQ. Sequencing used immunoSEQ multiplex PCR; TCRdb keeps in-frame clones, though not all of them. This table has about 43,000 clones, around 81% appearing once. The sample taken for sequencing was peripheral blood. The rearrangement uses TRBV5-1 and TRBJ2-2, with 8 bases that match TRBD1. The receptor was isolated from a woman of 80 years or more with acute or convalescent COVID-19. CDR3 sequence reads: CASSEGTGNTGELFF. In nucleotides, the CDR3 is TGCGCCAGCAGCGAAGGGACAGGGAACACCGGGGAGCTGTTTTTT.